The rows below give T cell receptor beta chains drawn from one sample of a study of vaccination and CD4 T cells after COVID-19. TCRdb fed the PCR reads into MiXCR, producing one record per CDR3 protein. The sample includes roughly 14,000 distinct CDR3 sequences, over 45% of them seen just once. No cognate antigen is known for these TCRs. The source material was CD4+ T cells from blood, cultured in vitro. These receptors all come from a human donor who had recovered from COVID-19. Both conserved end residues are part of each CDR3. D genes are given only for firm matches.

>TRBJ1-3|TRBD1|TRBV7-9
CASSPLGQVSGNTIYF
>TRBJ1-5|.|TRBV30
CAWSVGLGGPYQPQHF
>TRBJ1-2|.|TRBV6-4
CASSDFPPRRDYGYTF
>TRBJ1-1|.|TRBV7-3
CASSLGSGYTEAFF
>TRBJ2-5|TRBD1|TRBV15
CATSRDRGETQYF
>TRBJ2-5|.|TRBV6-2/TRBV6-3
CASSYRRGQETQYF
>TRBJ1-1|.|TRBV7-9
CASSLALVGGFAEAFF
>TRBJ1-1|TRBD1|TRBV12-3/TRBV12-4
CASSRGVSSGTGYTEAFF
>TRBJ2-2|TRBD1|TRBV30
CAWTAQGAGELFF
>TRBJ2-7|.|TRBV27
CASSPLGSYEQYF
>TRBJ1-6|.|TRBV6-2/TRBV6-3
CASSYAREFSSYNSPLHF
>TRBJ1-5|TRBD1|TRBV6-1
CASSAKTGASPRPQHF
>TRBJ2-3|TRBD2|TRBV19
CAARGISGTSGVRGGTQYF
>TRBJ1-2|.|TRBV15
CATSEEDYGYTF
>TRBJ1-2|.|TRBV12-3/TRBV12-4
CASSFGPAGYGYTF